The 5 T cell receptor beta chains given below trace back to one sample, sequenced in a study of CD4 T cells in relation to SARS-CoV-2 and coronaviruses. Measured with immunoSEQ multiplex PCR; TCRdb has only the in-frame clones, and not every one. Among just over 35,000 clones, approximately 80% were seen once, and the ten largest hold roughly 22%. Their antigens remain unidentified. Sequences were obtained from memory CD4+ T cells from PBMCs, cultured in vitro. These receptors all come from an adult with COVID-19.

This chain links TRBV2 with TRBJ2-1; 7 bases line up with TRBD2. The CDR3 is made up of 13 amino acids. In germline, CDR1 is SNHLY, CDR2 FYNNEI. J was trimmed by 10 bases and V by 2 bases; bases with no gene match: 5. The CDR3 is CASSETASGEQFF. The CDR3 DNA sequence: TGTGCCAGCAGTGAAACGGCTAGCGGCGAGCAGTTCTTC. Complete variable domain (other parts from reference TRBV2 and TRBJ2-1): EPEVTQTPSHQVTQMGQEVILRCVPISNHLYFYWYRQILGQKVEFLVSFYNNEISEKSEIFDDQFSVERPDGSNFTLKIRSTKLEDSAMYFCASSETASGEQFFGPGTRLTVL.

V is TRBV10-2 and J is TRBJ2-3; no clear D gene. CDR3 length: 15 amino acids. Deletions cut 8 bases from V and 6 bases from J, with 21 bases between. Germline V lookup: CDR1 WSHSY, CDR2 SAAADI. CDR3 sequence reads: CASRPPGSRADTQYF. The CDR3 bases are TGCGCCAGCCGTCCCCCTGGTAGCCGCGCGGATACGCAGTATTTT.

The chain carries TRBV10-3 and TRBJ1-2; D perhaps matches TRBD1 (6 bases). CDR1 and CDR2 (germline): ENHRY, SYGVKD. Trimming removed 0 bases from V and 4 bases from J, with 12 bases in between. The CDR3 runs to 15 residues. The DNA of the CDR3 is TGTGCCATCAGTGAGTCGAACAGGGCTTTCTATGGCTACACCTTC. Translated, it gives CAISESNRAFYGYTF.

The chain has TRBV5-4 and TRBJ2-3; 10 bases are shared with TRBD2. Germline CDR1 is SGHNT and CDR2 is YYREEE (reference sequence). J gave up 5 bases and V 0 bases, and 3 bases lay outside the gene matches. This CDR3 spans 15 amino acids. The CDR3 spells CASSLGTSGRDTQYF. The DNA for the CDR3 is TGTGCCAGCAGCTTGGGGACTAGCGGTCGAGATACGCAGTATTTT.

The CDR3 DNA is TGTGCCAGCAGCCCGGGACTAGGAGGCTACGAGCAGTACTTC. Translating gives CASSPGLGGYEQYF. The chain links TRBV5-6 to TRBJ2-7, with TRBD2 matching over 8 bases. CDR1 and CDR2 from the germline V gene are SGHDT and YYEEEE. The CDR3 totals 14 residues. The J segment lost 3 bases and the V segment lost 4 bases, leaving 6 bases of the junction unmatched.